A selection of T cell receptor beta chains follows, all from one sample in a study of graft-versus-host responses after intestinal transplantation. Assay used: immunoSEQ multiplex PCR; TCRdb lists only in-frame clones, some missing. The sample holds tens of thousands of clones; 91% are singletons and the top ten take over 0.095%. These receptors' antigens are unknown. The sample was unstimulated CD4+ T cells sorted from spleen or lymph node cells, taken before intestinal transplant. These receptor sequences come from a human donor who received an intestinal transplant. Each CDR3 is given with its conserved first and last residue. The order of the fields is V gene, D gene, clone size, J gene, CDR3 protein, CDR3 DNA. A D gene is named only where the DNA matches it firmly. Clone size, where shown, is once, few, many, or a class for clones that have expanded.

TRBV10-3	.	.	TRBJ1-2	CATDEGNGYTF	TGTGCCACCGACGAGGGAAATGGCTACACCTTC
TRBV5-1	TRBD1	.	TRBJ2-3	CASSLGQWMTDTQYF	TGCGCCAGCAGCCTGGGACAGTGGATGACAGATACGCAGTATTTT
TRBV7-2	TRBD2	.	TRBJ2-4	CASSTRTSGGANIQYF	TGTGCCAGCAGCACGAGGACTAGCGGGGGGGCAAACATTCAGTACTTC
TRBV7-6	TRBD1	few	TRBJ1-4	CASSLAAGGNEKLFF	TGTGCCAGCAGCTTAGCGGCAGGGGGTAATGAAAAACTGTTTTTT
TRBV6-5	.	.	TRBJ1-6	CASRTFQDIYSPLHF	TGTGCCAGCAGGACCTTCCAGGACATCTATTCACCCCTCCACTTT
TRBV15	.	.	TRBJ2-7	CATSRGRAALGEQYF	TGTGCCACCAGCAGAGGGAGGGCGGCCCTGGGGGAGCAGTACTTC
TRBV7-8	.	.	TRBJ2-5	CASSLIIGGKEETQYF	TGTGCCAGCAGCTTAATTATTGGGGGCAAGGAAGAGACCCAGTACTTC
TRBV6-6	TRBD1	.	TRBJ2-2	CASSYSGTAVTGELFF	TGTGCCAGCAGTTACTCCGGGACAGCTGTCACCGGGGAGCTGTTTTTT
TRBV19	TRBD1	.	TRBJ2-4	CASTGTGENIQYF	TGTGCCAGTACCGGGACAGGGGAAAACATTCAGTACTTC
TRBV2	TRBD2	.	TRBJ2-1	CASSEGLAGPNEQFF	TGTGCCAGCAGTGAAGGACTAGCGGGGCCCAATGAGCAGTTCTTC
TRBV4-3	TRBD1	.	TRBJ1-4	CASSRGQGAPTNEKLFF	TGCGCCAGCAGCCGTGGACAGGGGGCGCCAACTAATGAAAAACTGTTTTTT
TRBV18	.	.	TRBJ1-2	CASSPQTEPYGYTF	TGTGCCAGCTCACCCCAAACAGAACCCTATGGCTACACCTTC
TRBV4-1	.	.	TRBJ1-2	CASSPDRNYGYTF	TGCGCCAGCAGCCCGGACAGAAACTATGGCTACACCTTC
TRBV18	TRBD1	.	TRBJ2-7	CASSPGGQVTYEQYF	TGTGCCAGCTCACCCGGGGGACAGGTGACCTACGAGCAGTACTTC
TRBV19	.	.	TRBJ2-1	CASSLGGAINHNEQFF	TGTGCCAGTAGTTTGGGGGGGGCAATAAACCACAATGAGCAGTTCTTC
TRBV14	.	.	TRBJ1-1	CASSQATGTEAFF	TGTGCCAGCAGCCAAGCAACGGGGACTGAAGCTTTCTTT
TRBV6-6	TRBD1	.	TRBJ1-4	CASSQRQGEKLFF	TGTGCCAGCAGTCAGAGACAGGGAGAAAAACTGTTTTTT
TRBV6-1	.	.	TRBJ1-1	CASSESGGISAEAFF	TGTGCCAGCAGTGAATCTGGCGGGATAAGCGCTGAAGCTTTCTTT
TRBV25-1	.	few	TRBJ2-1	CASSELRQGSYNEQFF	TGTGCCAGCAGTGAATTAAGGCAGGGGTCCTACAATGAGCAGTTCTTC
TRBV2	TRBD1	.	TRBJ2-3	CASSGQGADTQYF	TGTGCCAGCAGTGGACAGGGGGCAGATACGCAGTATTTT
TRBV2	TRBD1	.	TRBJ1-1	CASISGTGATEAFF	TGTGCCAGCATCTCCGGGACAGGGGCCACTGAAGCTTTCTTT
TRBV6-5	TRBD1	.	TRBJ1-2	CASSYRTGAGYGYTF	TGTGCCAGCAGTTACCGGACAGGGGCGGGCTATGGCTACACCTTC